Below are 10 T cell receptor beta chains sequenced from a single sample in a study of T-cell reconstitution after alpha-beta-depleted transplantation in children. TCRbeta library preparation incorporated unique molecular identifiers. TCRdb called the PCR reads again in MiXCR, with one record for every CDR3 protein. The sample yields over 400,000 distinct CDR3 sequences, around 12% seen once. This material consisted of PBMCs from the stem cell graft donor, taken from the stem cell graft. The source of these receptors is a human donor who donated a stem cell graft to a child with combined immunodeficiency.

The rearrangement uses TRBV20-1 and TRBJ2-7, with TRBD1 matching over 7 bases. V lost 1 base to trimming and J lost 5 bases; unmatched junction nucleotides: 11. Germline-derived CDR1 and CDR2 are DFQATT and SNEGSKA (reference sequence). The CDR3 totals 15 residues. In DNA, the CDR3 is TGCAGTGCTAGAGGCTGGAAGACAGGGCCGGACGAGCAGTACTTC. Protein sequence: CSARGWKTGPDEQYF.

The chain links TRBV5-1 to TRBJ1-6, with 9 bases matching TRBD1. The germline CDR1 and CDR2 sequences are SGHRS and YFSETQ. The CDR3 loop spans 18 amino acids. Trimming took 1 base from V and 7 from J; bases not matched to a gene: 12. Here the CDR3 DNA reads TGCGCCAGCAGCTTGAATCCGGGAAACAGGGGGCGGAATTCACCCCTCCACTTT. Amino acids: CASSLNPGNRGRNSPLHF.

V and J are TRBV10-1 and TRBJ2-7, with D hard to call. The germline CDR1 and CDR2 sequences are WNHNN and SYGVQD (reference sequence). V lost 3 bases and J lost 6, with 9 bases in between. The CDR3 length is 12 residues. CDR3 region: CASSDDSSEQYF. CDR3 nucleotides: TGCGCCAGCAGTGACGATAGTTCCGAGCAGTACTTC.

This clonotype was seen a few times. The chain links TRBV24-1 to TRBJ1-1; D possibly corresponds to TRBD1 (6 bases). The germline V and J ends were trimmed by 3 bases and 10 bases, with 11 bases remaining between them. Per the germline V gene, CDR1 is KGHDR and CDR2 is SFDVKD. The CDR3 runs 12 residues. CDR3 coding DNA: TGTGCCACCAGTGATCTCGCAGGGGTAGCTTTCTTT. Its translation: CATSDLAGVAFF.

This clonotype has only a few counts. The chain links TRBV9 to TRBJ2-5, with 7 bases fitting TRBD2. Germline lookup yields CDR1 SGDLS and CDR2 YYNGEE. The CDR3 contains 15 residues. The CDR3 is CASSRASGYKETQYF. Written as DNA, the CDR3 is TGTGCTTCCTCCCGGGCTAGCGGATACAAAGAGACCCAGTACTTC.

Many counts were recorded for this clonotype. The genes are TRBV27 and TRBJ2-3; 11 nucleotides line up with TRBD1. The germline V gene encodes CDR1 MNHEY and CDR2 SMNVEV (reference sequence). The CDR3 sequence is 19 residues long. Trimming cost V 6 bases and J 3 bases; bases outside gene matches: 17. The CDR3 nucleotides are TGTGCCAGCAGATCCGGAGACTGGACAGGGGGCGGGTTTACAGATACGCAGTATTTT. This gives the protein CASRSGDWTGGGFTDTQYF.

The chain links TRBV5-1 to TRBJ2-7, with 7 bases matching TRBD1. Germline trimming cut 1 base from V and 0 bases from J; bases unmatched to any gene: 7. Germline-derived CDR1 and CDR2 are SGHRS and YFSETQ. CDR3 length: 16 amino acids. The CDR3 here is CASSLIGTASSYEQYF. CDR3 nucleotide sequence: TGCGCCAGCAGCTTGATTGGGACAGCCAGCTCCTACGAGCAGTACTTC. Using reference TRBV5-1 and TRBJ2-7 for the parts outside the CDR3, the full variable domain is KAGVTQTPRYLIKTRGQQVTLSCSPISGHRSVSWYQQTPGQGLQFLFEYFSETQRNKGNFPGRFSGRQFSNSRSEMNVSTLELGDSALYLCASSLIGTASSYEQYFGPGTRLTVT.

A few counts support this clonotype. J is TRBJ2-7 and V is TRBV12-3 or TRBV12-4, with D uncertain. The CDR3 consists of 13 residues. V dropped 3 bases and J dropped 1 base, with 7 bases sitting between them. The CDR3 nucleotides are TGTGCCAGCAGTTTCGCCAGATCCTACGAGCAGTACTTC. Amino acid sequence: CASSFARSYEQYF.

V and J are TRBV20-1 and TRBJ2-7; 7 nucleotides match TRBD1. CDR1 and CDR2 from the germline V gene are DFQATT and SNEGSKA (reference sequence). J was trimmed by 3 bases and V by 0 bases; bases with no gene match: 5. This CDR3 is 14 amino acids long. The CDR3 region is CSARDDRADYEQYF. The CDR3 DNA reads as TGCAGTGCTAGAGACGACAGGGCGGACTACGAGCAGTACTTC.

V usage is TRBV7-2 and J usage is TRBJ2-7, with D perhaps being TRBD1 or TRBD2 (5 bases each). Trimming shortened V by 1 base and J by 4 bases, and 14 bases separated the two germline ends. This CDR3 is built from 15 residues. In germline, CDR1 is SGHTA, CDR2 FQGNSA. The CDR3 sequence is CASSLEWDGKYEQYF. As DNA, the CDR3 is TGTGCCAGCAGCTTAGAGTGGGACGGGAAATACGAGCAGTACTTC.